What follows are 20 T cell receptor beta chains derived from one specimen sequenced in a study of human thymus T cells. From resections taken during corrective heart surgery, the thymus tissue was obtained. Profiling relied on immunoSEQ multiplex PCR, and the TCRdb table lists in-frame clones only, not all of them. Of some 130,000 clones listed, over 85% were seen once; the top ten hold around 0.025%. Sequencing was performed on thymus tissue. The receptors were gathered from a boy in the first two years of life with a congenital heart defect but otherwise immunologically healthy.

The CDR3 DNA reads TGCGCCAGCAGCCGTCGGGACAGGGGGCTCGAATTTTCTGGGGCCAACGTCCTGACTTTC. Translated, it gives CASSRRDRGLEFSGANVLTF. V and J are TRBV4-3 and TRBJ2-6; TRBD1 matches 12 bases. The CDR3 length is 20 residues. Trimming took 4 bases from V and 1 from J; bases not matched to a gene: 11. Germline CDR1 and CDR2: LGHNA and YSLEER.

The chain combines TRBV28 with TRBJ2-5; D possibly corresponds to TRBD2 (6 bases). The CDR3 is 14 amino acids. V gave up 6 bases and J gave up 4 bases, with 15 bases separating them. From germline, CDR1 is MDHEN and CDR2 SYDVKM. The CDR3 sequence: CASSARGIRETQYF. CDR3 in DNA: TGTGCCAGCAGCGCCCGGGGGATACGAGAGACCCAGTACTTC.

V is TRBV6-1 and J is TRBJ2-3; possibly TRBD2 for D (7 bases). CDR3 length equals 14 residues. V was shortened by 6 bases and J by 1 base, with 11 bases between the two germline ends. CDR1 MNHNS and CDR2 SASEGT come from the germline V gene. The CDR3 DNA is TGTGCCAGCAGAGGGGGGGGACGCACAGATACGCAGTATTTT. Translating gives CASRGGGRTDTQYF.

V and J are TRBV14 and TRBJ1-6; D is possibly TRBD1 (5 bases). This CDR3 contains 15 residues. Germline V gene data show CDR1 as SGHDN and CDR2 as FVKESK. The V gene lost 4 bases and the J gene lost 7 bases, with 14 bases spanning the gap. The CDR3 loop reads CASSPWDSWNSPLHF. CDR3 in DNA: TGTGCCAGCAGCCCGTGGGACTCCTGGAATTCACCCCTCCACTTT.

This sequence joins TRBV4-1 and TRBJ2-1; no clear D gene. V dropped 0 bases and J dropped 8 bases, with 14 bases sitting between them. The CDR3 consists of 15 residues. Germline V lookup: CDR1 MGHRA, CDR2 YSYEKL. The CDR3 region is CASSQDRFRYDEQFF. The CDR3 DNA reads TGCGCCAGCAGCCAAGATCGGTTCCGTTACGATGAGCAGTTCTTC.

J is TRBJ1-2 and V is TRBV6-1, with D uncertain. V was clipped by 3 bases and J by 10 bases, with 15 bases between them. The germline V gene has CDR1 MNHNS and CDR2 SASEGT. This CDR3 region has 13 residues. CDR3 DNA: TGTGCCAGCAGTGAGCCAGCTCCTATAGACTACACCTTC. Translated, it gives CASSEPAPIDYTF.

The chain is built from TRBV2 and TRBJ2-5; TRBD2 is a possible D gene (7 bases). The germline V gene has CDR1 SNHLY and CDR2 FYNNEI. The CDR3 has 14 amino acids. Trimming cost V 4 bases and J 4 bases, with 13 bases left between them. The CDR3 reads CASSVGGQGETQYF. The CDR3 DNA follows: TGTGCCAGCAGTGTCGGGGGGCAGGGAGAGACCCAGTACTTC.

The rearrangement links TRBV5-1 to TRBJ2-7; the D call may be TRBD1 or TRBD2 (5 bases each). The CDR3 has 16 amino acids. Germline assignment: CDR1 SGHRS and CDR2 YFSETQ. Trimming took 4 bases from V and 4 from J, leaving 21 bases between them. The DNA of the CDR3 is TGCGCCAGCAGCCAAAAGTCCGGGACGAAGAGATACGAGCAGTACTTC. This codes for CASSQKSGTKRYEQYF.

V and J are TRBV4-2 and TRBJ1-2; possible D gene TRBD1, 5 bases. CDR3 length equals 16 residues. V was clipped by 3 bases and J by 2 bases, with 16 bases between them. Germline values: CDR1 LGHNA, CDR2 YNFKEQ. The CDR3 nucleotides read TGTGCCAGCAGCCAGGGGGGTTCAGGGTTCAACTATGGCTACACCTTC. Its translation: CASSQGGSGFNYGYTF.

This clone came up once. The CDR3 loop reads CASSVRGEQFF. The DNA of the CDR3 is TGTGCCAGCAGCGTAAGGGGTGAGCAGTTCTTC. The V and J genes are TRBV14 and TRBJ2-1, with TRBD1 as a possible D gene (5 bases). Deletions cut 5 bases from V and 9 bases from J, with 8 bases between. The CDR3 contains 11 residues. Germline V gene sequence: CDR1 SGHDN, CDR2 FVKESK.

This chain joins TRBV6-4 and TRBJ2-1, with 10 bases aligning to TRBD2. The CDR3 is made up of 16 amino acids. Germline V CDR1 and CDR2: MRHNA, SNTAGT. Losses at the gene ends were 4 bases for V and 4 bases for J; bases not matched to a gene: 7. Here the CDR3 DNA reads TGTGCCAGCAGTGTCATAGCGGGGGGCCCTTACAATGAGCAGTTCTTC. This sequence encodes CASSVIAGGPYNEQFF.

Only one count was recorded for this clone. The chain employs TRBV7-2 and TRBJ2-2; D unresolved. Germline values: CDR1 SGHTA, CDR2 FQGNSA. V lost 2 bases to trimming and J lost 4 bases, with 17 bases between them. The CDR3 loop spans 17 amino acids. The CDR3 DNA reads as TGTGCCAGCAGCTTACTCGACTCCCTTCAGGTCACCGGGGAGCTGTTTTTT. Translation: CASSLLDSLQVTGELFF.

This clone has a single count. The rearrangement joins TRBV7-9 to TRBJ2-7; D is ambiguous. The V and J ends lost 5 bases and 2 bases respectively, with 10 bases between them. This CDR3 is 13 amino acids long. Per germline, CDR1 SEHNR and CDR2 FQNEAQ (reference sequence). This CDR3 reads CASSQPPPYEQYF. CDR3 sequence (DNA): TGTGCCAGCAGCCAGCCCCCTCCCTACGAGCAGTACTTC.

The V gene is TRBV10-3, the J gene TRBJ2-3; D is ambiguous. Germline loops: CDR1 ENHRY, CDR2 SYGVKD. The V end was cut by 2 bases, the J end by 5 bases, with 11 bases between. The CDR3 has 14 residues. CDR3 DNA: TGTGCCATCAGTGAGCACTCCGCTGGAGATACGCAGTATTTT. This gives the protein CAISEHSAGDTQYF.

V and J are TRBV5-1 and TRBJ2-5, with D unresolved. CDR3 length equals 11 residues. Trimming shortened V by 3 bases and J by 8 bases, and 8 bases separated the two germline ends. Germline CDR1 reads SGHRS; CDR2 reads YFSETQ. CDR3 in DNA: TGCGCCAGCAGCTCTTCGGGTACCCAGTACTTC. It specifies CASSSSGTQYF.

The chain has TRBV7-9 and TRBJ2-5, with 7 nucleotides matching TRBD2. V lost 7 bases, J lost 4 bases, and 15 bases stayed unmatched. This CDR3 spans 16 amino acids. Germline CDR1 reads SEHNR; CDR2 reads FQNEAQ (reference sequence). The CDR3 sequence is CASTPSGHQVRETQYF. In DNA form, the CDR3 reads TGTGCCAGCACCCCTAGCGGACACCAGGTACGAGAGACCCAGTACTTC.

The gene calls are TRBV4-3 and TRBJ2-7; the match to TRBD1 covers 8 bases. Trimming cost V 0 bases and J 3 bases; bases outside gene matches: 7. CDR1 is LGHNA and CDR2 is YSLEER in the germline V gene. The CDR3 is 16 residues long. The CDR3 sequence is CASSQDRQGQGYEQYF. The CDR3 DNA reads as TGCGCCAGCAGCCAAGATAGACAGGGGCAGGGCTACGAGCAGTACTTC.

V and J are TRBV9 and TRBJ2-5, with a possible D match to TRBD2 (5 bases). CDR1 and CDR2 (germline): SGDLS, YYNGEE. There are 14 residues in the CDR3. Trimming removed 0 bases from V and 5 bases from J, with 11 bases in between. CDR3 protein: CASSVDLARETQYF. The CDR3 coding sequence is TGTGCCAGCAGCGTAGATCTAGCTCGGGAGACCCAGTACTTC.

The V call is TRBV6-5, the J call TRBJ1-5; possibly TRBD1 for D (5 bases). Trimming cost V 6 bases and J 9 bases, with 15 bases left between them. CDR1 is MNHEY, CDR2 SVGAGI, per germline. The CDR3 runs 13 residues. The CDR3 sequence is CASSPEGRAPQHF. The CDR3 nucleotides read TGTGCCAGCAGCCCCGAGGGGAGGGCGCCCCAGCATTTT.

This clone was detected once. This chain uses TRBV6-5 with TRBJ1-2, with no clear D. CDR3 length equals 13 residues. Trimming pared 5 bases from V and 8 bases from J, leaving 15 bases between. Germline loops: CDR1 MNHEY, CDR2 SVGAGI. Written as DNA, the CDR3 is TGTGCCAGCAGTCAGGACTGGAGGGAGGGCTACACCTTC. It encodes CASSQDWREGYTF.